The 28 T cell receptor beta chains below all came from one sample that was sequenced in a study of graft-versus-host responses after intestinal transplantation. No antigens are known for them. The protocol was immunoSEQ multiplex PCR, while the TCRdb copy is restricted to in-frame clones and leaves out a portion. The repertoire consists of about 86,000 clones, with 88% occurring once and the leading ten covering around 0.27%. The material sequenced was unstimulated CD4+ T cells sorted from spleen or lymph node cells, taken before transplant. The receptors stem from a human donor who was the organ donor for an intestinal transplant.

J is TRBJ1-3 and V is TRBV2; TRBD1 matches at 8 bases. The V segment lost 8 bases and the J segment 3 bases; nucleotides outside the gene matches: 18. Germline lookup yields CDR1 SNHLY and CDR2 FYNNEI. CDR3 length: 18 residues. As DNA, the CDR3 is TGTGCCAGCGGAAGGACAGGGTTTAATCCCGTCGGTGGAAACACCATATATTTT. It encodes CASGRTGFNPVGGNTIYF.

The chain employs TRBV10-3 and TRBJ2-3; TRBD2 agrees at 9 bases. V gave up 6 bases and J gave up 4 bases; unmatched junction bases: 8. The germline gives CDR1 ENHRY, CDR2 SYGVKD. The length of the CDR3 is 15 residues. The CDR3 spells CAIRNSGGWADTQYF. The CDR3 region has the DNA TGTGCCATCAGGAATAGCGGGGGTTGGGCAGATACGCAGTATTTT.

The chain recombines TRBV27 with TRBJ2-1; 8 bases map to TRBD2. Looked up from germline, CDR1 is MNHEY and CDR2 is SMNVEV (reference sequence). J lost 5 bases, V lost 4 bases, and 4 bases had no gene match. The CDR3 sequence is 14 residues long. The CDR3 coding sequence is TGTGCCAGCAGTTCTCAGCGGGGGAACAATGAGCAGTTCTTC. It codes for CASSSQRGNNEQFF.

This clone was seen once. The V gene is TRBV6-5, the J gene TRBJ1-1; TRBD1 might be the D (5 bases). The CDR3 loop spans 14 amino acids. The V gene lost 2 bases and the J gene lost 13 bases, with 20 bases spanning the gap. Germline V gene sequence: CDR1 MNHEY, CDR2 SVGAGI. CDR3 DNA: TGTGCCAGCAGTTACATATCAGGGCCCAAGCTGGGTTTCTTT. It codes for CASSYISGPKLGFF.

The CDR3 region is CAGGQQTHQPQHF. CDR3 in DNA: TGTGCCGGAGGACAGCAGACTCATCAGCCCCAGCATTTT. This rearrangement joins TRBV28 to TRBJ1-5, with a weak D call TRBD1 (6 bases). V was cut by 11 bases and J by 5 bases, with 16 bases left in between. The CDR3 sequence is 13 residues long. Germline V lookup: CDR1 MDHEN, CDR2 SYDVKM.

The CDR3 region has the DNA TGTGCCAGCAGCCGAAGGGACAGTTCCTACGAGCAGTACTTC. This sequence encodes CASSRRDSSYEQYF. The chain has TRBV5-4 and TRBJ2-7; 7 nucleotides match TRBD1. Unmatched junction bases numbered 5, after V lost 4 bases and J lost 1 base. CDR3 length: 14 residues. Germline V gene lookup returns CDR1 SGHNT and CDR2 YYREEE (reference sequence).

The table lists this clone with a few counts. The gene calls are TRBV5-5 and TRBJ2-1; 12 nucleotides align to TRBD2. J lost 5 bases, V lost 0 bases, and 12 bases had no gene match. This CDR3 region has 19 residues. Germline assignment: CDR1 SGHKS and CDR2 YYEKEE (reference sequence). CDR3 nucleotide sequence: TGTGCCAGCAGCTTGGGGCTGAGGGCTAGCGGGAGGGTTAACAATGAGCAGTTCTTC. Its translation: CASSLGLRASGRVNNEQFF.

The V and J genes are TRBV7-9 and TRBJ2-2; no reliable D call. Between the trimmed V and J ends, which lost 3 bases and 7 bases, there was a span of 6 bases. This CDR3 comprises 12 residues. Germline loops: CDR1 SEHNR, CDR2 FQNEAQ (reference sequence). CDR3 DNA: TGTGCCAGCAGCTTCGGTGTCGGGGAGCTGTTTTTT. This sequence encodes CASSFGVGELFF.

The V gene is TRBV11-1, the J gene TRBJ1-1; 7 bases are a match to TRBD1. The germline V gene has CDR1 SGHAT and CDR2 FQDESV (reference sequence). The trim removed 5 bases at V and 8 bases at J, leaving 2 bases unmatched. There are 11 residues in the CDR3. Here the CDR3 reads CASSPDREAFF. The CDR3 DNA is TGTGCCAGCAGCCCGGACAGGGAAGCTTTCTTT.

A remark on this clone: The junction departs from germline at one end; a sequencing error may be responsible. The chain recombines TRBV5-1 with TRBJ1-4; no reliable D call. This CDR3 has 14 residues. Germline CDR1 SGHRS, CDR2 YFSETQ. The CDR3 DNA sequence: TGCGCCAGCAGCTTCGCAGGAACTGATGAAAAACTGTTTTTT. Amino acids: CASSFAGTDEKLFF.

The chain carries TRBV15 and TRBJ1-2, with 7 bases identical to TRBD1. Germline loops: CDR1 LNHNV, CDR2 YYDKDF (reference sequence). The CDR3 spans 16 residues. The J segment lost 5 bases and the V segment lost 1 base, leaving 10 bases of the junction unmatched. DNA of the CDR3: TGTGCCACCAGCAGAGGAGGGACAGCCGGCCCGTATGGCTACACCTTC. Its protein is CATSRGGTAGPYGYTF.

J is TRBJ2-7 and V is TRBV7-2; no reliable D call. Between the trimmed V and J ends, which lost 5 bases and 0 bases, there was a span of 8 bases. Germline CDR1 reads SGHTA; CDR2 reads FQGNSA. The CDR3 is 13 amino acids. For the CDR3, the DNA is TGTGCCAGCAGCCGACTTGTCTCCTACGAGCAGTACTTC. Translating it yields CASSRLVSYEQYF.

V usage is TRBV7-2 and J usage is TRBJ2-5; 8 bases agree with TRBD1. The last part of the DNA fits TRBJ2-7 better; the J call may be wrong. Per germline, CDR1 SGHTA and CDR2 FQGNSA. The CDR3 covers 16 residues. Here the CDR3 DNA reads TGTGCCAGCCGCTCTGACAGGGGAATTCCCTCCTACGAGCAGTACTTC. Its protein is CASRSDRGIPSYEQYF.

The chain recombines TRBV4-1 with TRBJ2-6; 7 nucleotides agree with TRBD1. The CDR3 is 18 residues long. Germline V gene data show CDR1 as MGHRA and CDR2 as YSYEKL. With V trimmed by 5 bases and J by 0 bases, 10 bases remained unmatched. The CDR3 is CASSMRPGQSSGANVLTF. CDR3 nucleotides: TGCGCCAGCAGCATGAGACCGGGACAGAGCTCTGGGGCCAACGTCCTGACTTTC.

The chain recombines TRBV27 with TRBJ2-1, with 15 bases matching TRBD2. Germline assignment: CDR1 MNHEY and CDR2 SMNVEV (reference sequence). This CDR3 is built from 18 residues. Trimming removed 4 bases from V and 2 bases from J; junction bases left unmatched: 6. The CDR3 nucleotides are TGTGCCAGCAGTTCCCGGACTAGCGGGAGGGCCACCTACAATGAGCAGTTCTTC. Encoded protein: CASSSRTSGRATYNEQFF.

J is TRBJ2-5 and V is TRBV2; maybe TRBD2 (6 bases). The CDR3 has 13 amino acids. Germline CDR1 SNHLY, CDR2 FYNNEI. Trimming took 6 bases from V and 7 from J, leaving 15 bases between them. The CDR3 sequence is CASRLRLVATQYF. DNA of the CDR3: TGTGCCAGCAGGCTCCGACTAGTGGCGACCCAGTACTTC.

The chain joins TRBV28 to TRBJ1-2, with TRBD1 matching over 8 bases. Germline lookup yields CDR1 MDHEN and CDR2 SYDVKM. The CDR3 is made up of 15 amino acids. Trimming cost V 5 bases and J 4 bases; bases outside gene matches: 9. The CDR3 DNA is TGTGCCAGCAGTAGGTCCGGGACAGGAGCCTATGGCTACACCTTC. Translated, it gives CASSRSGTGAYGYTF.

The gene calls are TRBV27 and TRBJ2-7, with a weak D call TRBD1 (5 bases). The CDR3 runs to 17 residues. With 2 bases removed from V and 3 bases from J, the gap between germline ends came to 20 bases. Germline values: CDR1 MNHEY, CDR2 SMNVEV (reference sequence). CDR3 bases: TGTGCCAGCAGTTTAAGGGGTTCGACAGCAGAAAACTACGAGCAGTACTTC. Translating gives CASSLRGSTAENYEQYF.

This chain connects TRBV4-1 to TRBJ1-1, with TRBD1 as a possible D gene (6 bases). The CDR3 spans 14 residues. Germline V gene sequence: CDR1 MGHRA, CDR2 YSYEKL. V was clipped by 0 bases and J by 1 base, with 6 bases between them. In DNA, the CDR3 is TGCGCCAGCAGCCAAGACAGGGGGAACACTGAAGCTTTCTTT. Its protein product is CASSQDRGNTEAFF.

V gene TRBV5-1 combines with J gene TRBJ1-4; D unclear. The CDR3 has 15 residues. V was pared by 7 bases and J by 5 bases, with 18 bases between. Germline values: CDR1 SGHRS, CDR2 YFSETQ. CDR3 sequence reads: CASAPVGHGNEKLFF. CDR3 DNA sequence: TGCGCCAGCGCCCCAGTGGGCCACGGAAATGAAAAACTGTTTTTT.

A remark on this clone: The same CDR3 also results from other DNA sequences found in this sample. The rearrangement joins TRBV25-1 to TRBJ1-1, with no clear D. This CDR3 spans 16 amino acids. V gave up 2 bases and J gave up 8 bases, with 21 bases separating them. Per germline, CDR1 MGHDK and CDR2 SYGVNS. This CDR3 is CASSEGGSLSLGEAFF. The CDR3 nucleotides are TGTGCCAGCAGTGAAGGAGGGAGTCTCAGCTTAGGAGAAGCTTTCTTT.

The V and J genes are TRBV5-4 and TRBJ2-6; 9 bases agree with TRBD2. CDR3 length: 20 residues. The V and J ends lost 7 bases and 0 bases, in that order; junction bases with no gene match: 17. Per germline, CDR1 SGHNT and CDR2 YYREEE (reference sequence). This chain's CDR3 is CASRGGGVAGVSSGANVLTF. The CDR3 DNA sequence: TGTGCCAGCCGAGGGGGCGGGGTAGCGGGGGTGAGCTCTGGGGCCAACGTCCTGACTTTC.

The chain recombines TRBV1 with TRBJ1-2. TRBV1 is an annotated pseudogene. The CDR3 is 14 residues long. CDR3 region: CTSSQDPSPDGYTF. In DNA form, the CDR3 reads TGCACCAGCAGCCAAGACCCGAGTCCGGATGGCTACACCTTC.

The genes are TRBV5-1 and TRBJ2-4, with TRBD1 matching over 7 bases. Germline V lookup: CDR1 SGHRS, CDR2 YFSETQ. The CDR3 sequence is 17 residues long. The V segment lost 1 base and the J segment 0 bases; nucleotides outside the gene matches: 7. CDR3 amino acids: CASSLNRGELAKNIQYF. The DNA of the CDR3 is TGCGCCAGCAGCTTGAACAGGGGTGAACTAGCCAAAAACATTCAGTACTTC.

The rearrangement joins TRBV18 to TRBJ1-3; D is ambiguous. Germline V lookup: CDR1 KGHSH, CDR2 LQKENI. The length of the CDR3 is 14 residues. With 2 bases removed from V and 7 bases from J, the gap between germline ends came to 12 bases. CDR3 residues: CASSPEMVSNTIYF. The CDR3 coding sequence is TGTGCCAGCTCACCAGAGATGGTATCGAACACCATATATTTT.

J is TRBJ1-5 and V is TRBV19; tentatively, D is TRBD1 (5 bases). V was clipped by 3 bases and J by 5 bases, with 14 bases between them. In germline, CDR1 is LNHDA, CDR2 SQIVND (reference sequence). CDR3 length: 15 residues. DNA of the CDR3: TGTGCCAGTAGTATTCCCCGGACACCCCATCAGCCCCAGCATTTT. Translating gives CASSIPRTPHQPQHF.

V gene TRBV19 combines with J gene TRBJ1-2; D gene uncertain. Germline CDR1 LNHDA, CDR2 SQIVND (reference sequence). The V and J ends lost 9 bases and 6 bases respectively, with 26 bases between them. CDR3 length: 16 amino acids. The CDR3 DNA reads as TGTGCCAGCACGCCCTCCCCGGGAGTCCCAAAGAATGGCTACACCTTC. It translates to CASTPSPGVPKNGYTF.

The chain combines TRBV6-1 with TRBJ2-5; tentative D call: TRBD2 (6 bases). Trimming cost V 7 bases and J 4 bases, with 13 bases left between them. Looked up from germline, CDR1 is MNHNS and CDR2 is SASEGT. The CDR3 is 13 residues long. The CDR3 DNA reads TGTGCCAGCAAACGGAGACTAGGAGAGACCCAGTACTTC. Translation: CASKRRLGETQYF.